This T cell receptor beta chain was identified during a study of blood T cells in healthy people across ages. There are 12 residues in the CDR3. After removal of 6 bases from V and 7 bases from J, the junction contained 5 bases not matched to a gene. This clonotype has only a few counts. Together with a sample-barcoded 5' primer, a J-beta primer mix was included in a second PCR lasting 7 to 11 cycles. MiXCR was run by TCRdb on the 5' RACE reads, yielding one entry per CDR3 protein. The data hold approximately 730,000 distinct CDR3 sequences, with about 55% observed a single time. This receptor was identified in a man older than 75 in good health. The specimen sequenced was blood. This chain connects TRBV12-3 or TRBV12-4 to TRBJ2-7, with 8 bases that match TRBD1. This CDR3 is CASRFNRGEQYF. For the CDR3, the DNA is TGTGCCAGCAGGTTTAACAGGGGGGAGCAGTACTTC.